This T cell receptor (beta chain) comes out of a study of blood T cell repertoires in COVID-19. Study in general: T cells, B-cell-depleted T cells, or PBMCs supplied cDNA or gDNA.

This clone is a singleton in its sample. How the authors handled the data: Nucleated cell number was recorded as an estimate derived from reference gene primer amplification. Assay: immunoSEQ multiplex PCR; the TCRdb copy retains only in-frame clones and omits some. The DNA was the basis for D and trimming; V, J and clone size are from that table. The sample lists 300,000 to 400,000 clones, approximately 90% occurring once. CDR1 SEHNR and CDR2 FQNEAQ come from the germline V gene (reference sequence). Trimming cost V 2 bases and J 0 bases, with 14 bases left between them. This CDR3 contains 18 residues.

This TCR was recovered from a woman aged 25 to 39 with acute COVID-19. The chain has TRBV7-9 and TRBJ1-6, with D possibly TRBD1 on 5 matching bases. Sequenced material: PBMCs or T cells enriched from blood (not recorded which). The CDR3 region has the DNA TGTGCCAGCAGCTTAAAAGACAGTCACAGCTCCTATAATTCACCCCTCCACTTT. Protein sequence: CASSLKDSHSSYNSPLHF.